This T cell receptor beta chain stems from a study of T cell repertoires in cytomegalovirus infection. Study-level information: Shared public TCR beta signatures pointed to both CMV infection and a matching HLA type.

The CDR3 has 14 residues. The trim removed 3 bases at V and 1 base at J, leaving 1 base unmatched. Germline V gene data show CDR1 as SGHAT and CDR2 as FQNNGV. Note on this clonotype: What it recognizes is unknown.

Whole-study results and caveats: Predominance within the ex vivo response was attributable to HLA-C-restricted CMV-specific TCR beta clonotypes. The cumulative frequency of public TCR beta families distinguished individuals who carried CMV together with the relevant HLA.

TCRdb used MiXCR to reprocess the reads, holding one entry per CDR3 protein. Of 500,000 to 600,000 distinct CDR3 sequences listed, more than 15% are singletons. The chain recombines TRBV11-2 with TRBJ2-5; 8 bases line up with TRBD2. This clonotype was obtained from a human donor in good health (CMV status not recorded). Some clones in this sample may be carry-over from other donors' samples. The specimen sequenced was CD8+ T cells from PBMCs. The CDR3 sequence is CASSFSGSQETQYF. The CDR3, as DNA: TGTGCCAGCAGCTTCAGCGGGAGCCAAGAGACCCAGTACTTC.